This T cell receptor (beta chain) was documented in a study of shared clonotypes between healthy human individuals. Broader study findings: A handful of donors had 4% to 5% of their naive CD4 clonotypes in common.

The CDR3 contains 14 residues. The V and J ends lost 4 bases and 7 bases, in that order; junction bases with no gene match: 5. Germline CDR1 is SGHNT and CDR2 is YYREEE (reference sequence). About this clone itself: The target antigen is unknown.

The repertoire was sequenced with immunoSEQ multiplex PCR; TCRdb's copy has only in-frame clones and lacks some. The profile shows 1.5 million to 2.5 million clones, roughly 94% of them singletons. In the naive CD8 group, cells lacked CD45RO and were positively selected for CCR7, so terminally differentiated effector memory CD45RA+ cells were left out. All donors were Caucasian adults living in Nashville, Tennessee. Material: naive CD8+ T cells sorted from blood. V is TRBV5-4 and J is TRBJ1-6, with 7 bases that match TRBD1. The receptor's source is a man between 18 and 29 years old in good health. CDR3 sequence: CASSRQGENSPLHF. The CDR3 nucleotides read TGTGCCAGCAGCAGACAGGGTGAAAATTCACCCCTCCACTTT.